The 29 T cell receptor beta chains in this list originate from one sample, sequenced in a study of T cells in localized non-small cell lung cancer. Assay used: immunoSEQ multiplex PCR; TCRdb lists only in-frame clones, some missing. The repertoire consists of 25,000 to 30,000 clones, with 70% to 90% occurring once and the leading ten covering roughly 13%. Sample: peripheral blood, taken before any cancer treatment. Source of these receptors: a female donor over 55 with stage III squamous cell lung carcinoma.

This clone was observed a single time. The J gene is TRBJ1-6, the V gene TRBV19, with 7 bases matching TRBD1. The CDR3 covers 15 residues. CDR1 and CDR2 from the germline V gene are LNHDA and SQIVND (reference sequence). The trim removed 6 bases at V and 9 bases at J, leaving 11 bases unmatched. The CDR3 DNA reads as TGTGCCAGTAGAAACAGGGGTTCGGGAAGTTCACCCCTCCACTTT. Residues: CASRNRGSGSSPLHF.

This clone was detected only once. This rearrangement joins TRBV5-5 to TRBJ1-2, with D perhaps TRBD1 (5 bases). Per the germline V gene, CDR1 is SGHKS and CDR2 is YYEKEE (reference sequence). This CDR3 has 14 amino acids. The V and J ends lost 1 base and 6 bases respectively, with 13 bases between them. The CDR3 coding sequence is TGTGCCAGCAGCTTGCCGACCCGAGGGGATGGCTACACCTTC. Protein: CASSLPTRGDGYTF.

The chain employs TRBV18 and TRBJ1-1; D is undetermined. The length of the CDR3 is 13 residues. The germline V and J ends were trimmed by 6 bases and 1 base, with 9 bases remaining between them. Germline V gives CDR1 KGHSH, CDR2 LQKENI. The CDR3 reads CASSAGRNTEAFF. CDR3 coding DNA: TGTGCCAGCTCTGCGGGTAGGAACACTGAAGCTTTCTTT.

This chain uses TRBV6-5 with TRBJ2-7, with D unresolved. Germline loops: CDR1 MNHEY, CDR2 SVGAGI. This CDR3 has 13 amino acids. Trimming cost V 6 bases and J 2 bases, with 11 bases left between them. In nucleotides, the CDR3 is TGTGCCAGCAGCCCCGTGGGTCCCTACGAGCAGTACTTC. Amino acids: CASSPVGPYEQYF.

This sequence joins TRBV28 and TRBJ2-1, with 9 nucleotides matching TRBD2. Per the germline V gene, CDR1 is MDHEN and CDR2 is SYDVKM. The CDR3 totals 15 residues. V shed 3 bases, J shed 4 bases, and the junction held 4 bases outside the gene matches. CDR3 in amino acids: CASSFSSGVYNEQFF. For the CDR3, the DNA is TGTGCCAGCAGTTTTTCTAGCGGGGTATACAATGAGCAGTTCTTC.

V and J are TRBV7-9 and TRBJ1-2; a possible D gene is TRBD1 (5 bases). Germline V CDR1 and CDR2: SEHNR, FQNEAQ (reference sequence). The V end was cut by 3 bases, the J end by 7 bases, with 12 bases between. CDR3 length equals 13 residues. Written as DNA, the CDR3 is TGTGCCAGCAGCTTTCGGGGGGAGTTTGGCTACACCTTC. This gives the protein CASSFRGEFGYTF.

The chain combines TRBV28 with TRBJ1-2; possibly TRBD1 for D (5 bases). CDR1 and CDR2 from the germline V gene are MDHEN and SYDVKM. V was cut by 8 bases and J by 4 bases, with 8 bases left in between. The CDR3 is 11 residues long. As DNA, the CDR3 is TGTGCCAGCTCAAGGGGCTATGGCTACACCTTC. This translates into CASSRGYGYTF.

The V call is TRBV18, the J call TRBJ2-7, with D possibly matching TRBD2 (6 bases). The V end was cut by 3 bases, the J end by 0 bases, with 15 bases between. CDR1 KGHSH and CDR2 LQKENI come from the germline V gene. CDR3 length equals 16 residues. CDR3 sequence (DNA): TGTGCCAGCTCACCTTCGGGACTCTTACTCTCCTACGAGCAGTACTTC. Its protein is CASSPSGLLLSYEQYF.

The J gene is TRBJ1-3, the V gene TRBV5-1, with unresolved D. Trimming took 1 base from V and 3 from J, leaving 11 bases between them. Germline CDR1 and CDR2: SGHRS and YFSETQ. CDR3 length equals 15 residues. CDR3 nucleotides: TGCGCCAGCAGCTTGACCTACGGGAGTGGAAACACCATATATTTT. It is translated as CASSLTYGSGNTIYF.

The V gene is TRBV7-9, the J gene TRBJ2-7, with D uncertain. Germline V gene lookup returns CDR1 SEHNR and CDR2 FQNEAQ (reference sequence). This CDR3 comprises 14 residues. Trimming pared 5 bases from V and 3 bases from J, leaving 14 bases between. CDR3 loop: CASSRKSEDYEQYF. The DNA for the CDR3 is TGTGCCAGCAGCCGAAAGTCAGAGGACTACGAGCAGTACTTC.

The chain is built from TRBV5-8 and TRBJ2-5; possible D gene TRBD2, 7 bases. Trimming stripped 3 bases from V and 5 bases from J, with 17 bases between. The CDR3 runs 15 residues. CDR1 and CDR2 from the germline V gene are SGHTS and YDEGEE. In DNA, the CDR3 is TGTGCCAGCAGCTCTGGGGGGCAGGGAGGGGAGACCCAGTACTTC. Translated: CASSSGGQGGETQYF.

The J gene is TRBJ1-1, the V gene TRBV19; tentative D call: TRBD1 (6 bases). Trimming removed 2 bases at V and 6 bases at J, with 13 bases between. Germline V gives CDR1 LNHDA, CDR2 SQIVND (reference sequence). The CDR3 is 14 residues long. The CDR3 nucleotides are TGTGCCAGTAGTATACGGGGGGCTGAAGCTGAAGCTTTCTTT. Its translation is CASSIRGAEAEAFF.

The rearrangement joins TRBV28 to TRBJ2-7; TRBD1 matches at 10 bases. This CDR3 region has 15 residues. Trimming took 6 bases from V and 3 from J; bases not matched to a gene: 8. Germline CDR1 is MDHEN and CDR2 is SYDVKM. As DNA, the CDR3 is TGTGCCAGCAGCCACCCGGGACAGGGGTTCTACGAGCAGTACTTC. Translated, it gives CASSHPGQGFYEQYF. Together with reference TRBV28 and TRBJ2-7, the CDR3 gives the full variable domain: DVKVTQSSRYLVKRTGEKVFLECVQDMDHENMFWYRQDPGLGLRLIYFSYDVKMKEKGDIPEGYSVSREKKERFSLILESASTNQTSMYLCASSHPGQGFYEQYFGPGTRLTVT.

This chain joins TRBV21-1 and TRBJ2-5; no DNA check was done on the table's D call, TRBD2. TRBV21-1 is deemed a pseudogene. The CDR3 sequence is 15 residues long. The CDR3 DNA reads as TGTGCCAGCAGCAAAGAGTCCGACTACCAAGAGACCCAGTACTTC. Amino acid sequence: CASSKESDYQETQYF.

The chain carries TRBV6-4 and TRBJ2-5; tentatively, D is TRBD1 or TRBD2 (5 bases each). The CDR3 contains 13 residues. The germline CDR1 and CDR2 sequences are MRHNA and SNTAGT. V was pared by 6 bases and J by 5 bases, with 13 bases between. CDR3: CASSLPGTETQYF. CDR3 bases: TGTGCCAGCAGCCTCCCGGGGACCGAGACCCAGTACTTC.

The chain has TRBV15 and TRBJ1-5; a weak D match, TRBD1 (6 bases). The CDR3 consists of 15 residues. Germline CDR1 LNHNV, CDR2 YYDKDF (reference sequence). The V and J ends lost 1 base and 9 bases respectively, with 16 bases between them. The CDR3 DNA reads TGTGCCACCAGCAGAGCCGAGACAGGTATGGTGCCCCAGCATTTT. Protein: CATSRAETGMVPQHF.

V and J are TRBV6-5 and TRBJ1-5; D gene unclear. The CDR3 is made up of 14 amino acids. In germline, CDR1 is MNHEY, CDR2 SVGAGI. V was clipped by 8 bases and J by 0 bases, with 11 bases between them. CDR3 in DNA: TGTGCCAGCGACCCTCATGATAGCAATCAGCCCCAGCATTTT. Protein sequence: CASDPHDSNQPQHF.

The chain has TRBV2 and TRBJ1-1; D may be TRBD1 (5 bases). Trimming shortened V by 4 bases and J by 4 bases, and 10 bases separated the two germline ends. This CDR3 is built from 13 residues. Germline CDR1 SNHLY, CDR2 FYNNEI. CDR3 in DNA: TGTGCCAGCAGTGCAGGGCCGGGCACTGAAGCTTTCTTT. Translating gives CASSAGPGTEAFF.

The chain carries TRBV14 and TRBJ1-6; D is possibly TRBD1 (6 bases). This CDR3 comprises 14 residues. Germline CDR1 SGHDN, CDR2 FVKESK. V was shortened by 0 bases and J by 14 bases, with 14 bases between the two germline ends. The CDR3 loop reads CASSQEVGGGALHF. CDR3 coding DNA: TGTGCCAGCAGCCAAGAAGTCGGAGGGGGGGCCCTCCACTTT.

This clone was recorded a few times. The rearrangement links TRBV7-7 to TRBJ2-7, with D possibly matching TRBD2 (5 bases). The CDR3 consists of 16 residues. Germline CDR1 SSHAT, CDR2 FNYEAQ (reference sequence). CDR3 loop: CASPYEESDFSYEQYF. Written as DNA, the CDR3 is TGTGCTAGCCCTTACGAAGAATCGGACTTCTCCTACGAGCAGTACTTC.

The chain links TRBV19 to TRBJ2-4; 8 positions agree with TRBD1. Trimming removed 6 bases from V and 7 bases from J; junction bases left unmatched: 5. This CDR3 has 13 amino acids. Germline CDR1 and CDR2: LNHDA and SQIVND (reference sequence). The CDR3 is CASSNDRGNIQYF. In DNA, the CDR3 is TGTGCCAGTAGCAACGACAGGGGTAACATTCAGTACTTC.

This clone was seen a single time. The V gene is TRBV10-3, the J gene TRBJ1-3; D gene ambiguous. This CDR3 has 18 amino acids. Germline CDR1 is ENHRY and CDR2 is SYGVKD. V lost 6 bases and J lost 0, with 21 bases in between. DNA for the CDR3: TGTGCCATCAGCGCCGGAGGAGGGATTACGACCTCTGGAAACACCATATATTTT. Translation gives CAISAGGGITTSGNTIYF.

The chain carries TRBV29-1 and TRBJ2-5; tentatively, D is TRBD2 (5 bases). The length of the CDR3 is 16 residues. Germline V gene sequence: CDR1 SQVTM, CDR2 ANQGSEA. Trimming shortened V by 4 bases and J by 1 base, and 19 bases separated the two germline ends. CDR3: CSVVNPPRGGQETQYF. The CDR3 DNA sequence: TGCAGCGTTGTTAATCCGCCAAGAGGAGGCCAAGAGACCCAGTACTTC.

The rearrangement links TRBV7-6 to TRBJ2-1, with D perhaps matching TRBD1 (7 bases). The CDR3 is 16 amino acids. Trimming stripped 5 bases from V and 0 bases from J, with 14 bases between. Germline V CDR1 and CDR2: SGHVS, FNYEAQ. CDR3 in DNA: TGTGCCAGCAGCGCGGGACAGCTTAACTCCTACAATGAGCAGTTCTTC. Its protein product is CASSAGQLNSYNEQFF.

The sample holds a few counts of this clone. This chain joins TRBV7-6 and TRBJ1-3; D remains unclear. The V gene lost 0 bases and the J gene lost 2 bases, with 14 bases spanning the gap. Germline lookup yields CDR1 SGHVS and CDR2 FNYEAQ. The CDR3 runs to 17 residues. CDR3 DNA sequence: TGTGCCAGCAGCTTAGCCGGGAGGGAGGAGACTGGAAACACCATATATTTT. It specifies CASSLAGREETGNTIYF.

This CDR3 is CASSLALLGGQGEKLFF. CDR3 in DNA: TGTGCCAGCAGCTTAGCCCTCCTCGGGGGGCAAGGTGAAAAACTGTTTTTT. The V call is TRBV7-9, the J call TRBJ1-4; D possibly corresponds to TRBD1 (6 bases). Trimming removed 0 bases at V and 7 bases at J, with 18 bases between. The CDR3 sequence is 17 residues long. Germline lookup yields CDR1 SEHNR and CDR2 FQNEAQ (reference sequence).

This chain uses TRBV4-1 with TRBJ2-3; D perhaps matches TRBD2 (6 bases). Per germline, CDR1 MGHRA and CDR2 YSYEKL. The CDR3 loop spans 17 amino acids. V lost 0 bases to trimming and J lost 1 base, with 14 bases between them. The CDR3 here is CASSQETPGGGTDTQYF. CDR3 in DNA: TGCGCCAGCAGCCAAGAGACCCCTGGCGGGGGCACAGATACGCAGTATTTT.

This clone has only a few counts. The chain has TRBV7-9 and TRBJ2-6, with D possibly matching TRBD2 (5 bases). The V end was cut by 3 bases, the J end by 0 bases, with 18 bases between. This CDR3 has 19 residues. Per germline, CDR1 SEHNR and CDR2 FQNEAQ (reference sequence). The CDR3 here is CASSLFHAGAYSGANVLTF. The CDR3 nucleotides read TGTGCCAGCAGCTTGTTCCATGCGGGTGCTTACTCTGGGGCCAACGTCCTGACTTTC. The full variable domain, completed using reference TRBV7-9 and TRBJ2-6, is DTGVSQNPRHKITKRGQNVTFRCDPISEHNRLYWYRQTLGQGPEFLTYFQNEAQLEKSRLLSDRFSAERPKGSFSTLEIQRTEQGDSAMYLCASSLFHAGAYSGANVLTFGAGSRLTVL.

The V gene is TRBV28, the J gene TRBJ1-3; TRBD1 agrees at 10 bases. From germline, CDR1 is MDHEN and CDR2 SYDVKM. Trimming took 5 bases from V and 0 from J; bases not matched to a gene: 10. The length of the CDR3 is 18 residues. CDR3 sequence (DNA): TGTGCCAGCAGTGACGGACAGGGGGGTTACTCCTCTGGAAACACCATATATTTT. Translating it yields CASSDGQGGYSSGNTIYF.